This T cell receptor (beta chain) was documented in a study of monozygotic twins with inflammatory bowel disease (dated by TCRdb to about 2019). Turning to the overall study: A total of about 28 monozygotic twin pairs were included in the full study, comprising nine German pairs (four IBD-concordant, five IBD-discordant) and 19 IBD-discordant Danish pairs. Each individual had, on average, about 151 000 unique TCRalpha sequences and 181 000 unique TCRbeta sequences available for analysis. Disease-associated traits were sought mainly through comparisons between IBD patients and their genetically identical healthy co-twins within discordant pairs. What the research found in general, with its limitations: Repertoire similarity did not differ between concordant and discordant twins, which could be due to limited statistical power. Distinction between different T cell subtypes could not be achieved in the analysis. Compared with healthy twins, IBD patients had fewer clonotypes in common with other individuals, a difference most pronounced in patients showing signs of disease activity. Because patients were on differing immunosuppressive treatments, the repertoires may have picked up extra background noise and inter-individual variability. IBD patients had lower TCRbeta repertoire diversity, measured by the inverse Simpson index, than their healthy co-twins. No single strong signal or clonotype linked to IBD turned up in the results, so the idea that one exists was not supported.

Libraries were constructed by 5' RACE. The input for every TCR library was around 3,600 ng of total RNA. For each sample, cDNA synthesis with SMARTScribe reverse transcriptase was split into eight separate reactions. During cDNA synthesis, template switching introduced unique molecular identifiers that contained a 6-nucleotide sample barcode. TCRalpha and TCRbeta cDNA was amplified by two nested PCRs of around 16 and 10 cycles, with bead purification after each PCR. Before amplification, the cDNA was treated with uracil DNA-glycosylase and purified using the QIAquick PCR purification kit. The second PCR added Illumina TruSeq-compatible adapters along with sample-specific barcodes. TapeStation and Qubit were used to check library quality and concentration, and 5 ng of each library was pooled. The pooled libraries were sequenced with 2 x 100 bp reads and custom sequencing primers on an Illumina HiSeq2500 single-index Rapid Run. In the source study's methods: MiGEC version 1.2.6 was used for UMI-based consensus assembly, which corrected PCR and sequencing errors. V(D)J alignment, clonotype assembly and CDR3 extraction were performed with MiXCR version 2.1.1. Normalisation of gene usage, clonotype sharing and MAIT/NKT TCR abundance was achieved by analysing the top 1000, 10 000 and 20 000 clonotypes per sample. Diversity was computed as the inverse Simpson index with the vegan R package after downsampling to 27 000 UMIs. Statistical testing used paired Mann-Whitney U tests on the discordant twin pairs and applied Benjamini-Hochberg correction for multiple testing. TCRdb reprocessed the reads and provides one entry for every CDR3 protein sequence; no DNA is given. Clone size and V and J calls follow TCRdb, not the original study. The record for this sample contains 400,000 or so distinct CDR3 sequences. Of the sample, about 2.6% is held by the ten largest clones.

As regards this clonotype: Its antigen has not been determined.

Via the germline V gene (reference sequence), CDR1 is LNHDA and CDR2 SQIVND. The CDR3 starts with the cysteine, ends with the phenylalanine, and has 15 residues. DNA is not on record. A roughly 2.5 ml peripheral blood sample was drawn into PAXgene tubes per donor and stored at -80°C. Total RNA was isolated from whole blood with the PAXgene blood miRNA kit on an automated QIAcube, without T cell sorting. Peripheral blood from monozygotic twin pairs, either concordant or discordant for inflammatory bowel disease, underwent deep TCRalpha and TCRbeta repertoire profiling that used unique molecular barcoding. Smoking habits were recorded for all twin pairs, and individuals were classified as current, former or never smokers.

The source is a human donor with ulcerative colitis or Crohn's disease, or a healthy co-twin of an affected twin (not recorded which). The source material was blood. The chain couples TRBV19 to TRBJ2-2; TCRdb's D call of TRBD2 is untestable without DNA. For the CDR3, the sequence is CASSTGLADTGELFF.